These 23 T cell receptor beta chains were all obtained from the same sample, sequenced in a study of Ad26.COV2.S vaccination and SARS-CoV-2 variants. The treatment denotes: around 19 received Ad26.COV2.S at low or high dose, single or two shots; about five received placebo; per-sample allocation not given. Day 63 after the first injection of vaccine or placebo was the sampling time. Only in-frame clones appear in the TCRdb table, and some are missing; sequencing was by immunoSEQ multiplex PCR. The repertoire holds approximately 280,000 clones, with more than 70% as singletons. Material: peripheral blood, obtained in a trial of Ad26.COV2.S vaccine versus placebo. The receptors were gathered from a person aged 18 to 65 who received the Ad26.COV2.S COVID-19 vaccine or a placebo.

The gene calls are TRBV12-5 and TRBJ1-1; a weak D match, TRBD1 (5 bases). The CDR3 is 15 residues long. Germline CDR1 reads LGHNT; CDR2 reads FRNRAP. CDR3 residues: CASGRAGITWTEAFF. The CDR3 nucleotides are TGTGCCTCGGGACGGGCGGGCATAACGTGGACTGAAGCTTTCTTT. The complete variable domain, with remaining parts taken from reference TRBV12-5 and TRBJ1-1, reads DARVTQTPRHKVTEMGQEVTMRCQPILGHNTVFWYRQTMMQGLELLAYFRNRAPLDDSGMPKDRFSAEMPDATLATLKIQPSEPRDSAVYFCASGRAGITWTEAFFGQGTRLTVV.

This chain connects TRBV5-6 to TRBJ1-2; 12 bases line up with TRBD1. The V and J ends lost 3 bases and 8 bases, in that order; junction bases with no gene match: 8. Germline V gene data show CDR1 as SGHDT and CDR2 as YYEEEE. CDR3 length equals 15 residues. The chain's CDR3 is CASSWGQGASIGYTF. DNA of the CDR3: TGTGCCAGCAGCTGGGGACAGGGGGCTTCGATAGGCTACACCTTC. The full variable domain, rest sourced from reference TRBV5-6 and TRBJ1-2, is DAGVTQSPTHLIKTRGQQVTLRCSPKSGHDTVSWYQQALGQGPQFIFQYYEEEERQRGNFPDRFSGHQFPNYSSELNVNALLLGDSALYLCASSWGQGASIGYTFGSGTRLTVV.

This clone was detected once. The rearrangement uses TRBV30 and TRBJ2-5, with D perhaps TRBD1 (6 bases). Germline V gene sequence: CDR1 GTSNPN, CDR2 SVGIG (reference sequence). The CDR3 spans 13 residues. V shed 4 bases and J shed 5 bases, with 14 bases lying between them. The CDR3 bases are TGTGCCTGGATAAGGAAGGGGGAGGAGACCCAGTACTTC. It is translated as CAWIRKGEETQYF.

The chain links TRBV13 to TRBJ1-1; 7 bases match TRBD1. Trimming removed 4 bases from V and 4 bases from J; junction bases left unmatched: 3. Looked up from germline, CDR1 is PRHDT and CDR2 is FYEKMQ (reference sequence). The length of the CDR3 is 13 residues. The CDR3 region is CASSSTGFTEAFF. CDR3 coding DNA: TGTGCCAGCAGCTCGACAGGGTTCACTGAAGCTTTCTTT.

This sequence joins TRBV11-2 and TRBJ1-1, with 7 bases aligning to TRBD1. Per germline, CDR1 SGHAT and CDR2 FQNNGV. V trimming: 5 bases; J trimming: 3 bases; junction bases outside the gene matches: 3. CDR3 length equals 13 residues. The CDR3, as DNA: TGTGCCAGCAGCACACAGGGGTACACTGAAGCTTTCTTT. Residues: CASSTQGYTEAFF.

This clone came up once. The V gene is TRBV3-1 (or the pseudogene TRBV3-2), the J gene TRBJ1-1; D perhaps matches TRBD1 (5 bases). V lost 4 bases, J lost 1 base, and 10 bases lay in between. CDR1 and CDR2 (germline): LGHDT, YNNKEL (reference sequence). The CDR3 runs to 14 residues. The CDR3 loop is CASSLTDTNTEAFF. The DNA of the CDR3 is TGTGCCAGCAGCCTTACGGACACGAACACTGAAGCTTTCTTT.

The chain has TRBV5-1 and TRBJ1-5; 8 nucleotides align to TRBD1. This CDR3 has 16 amino acids. The junction had 13 bases not matched to a gene; V was cut back by 4 bases and J by 7 bases. Germline V gene lookup returns CDR1 SGHRS and CDR2 YFSETQ. The CDR3, as DNA: TGCGCCAGCAGCCCCGGGGGGGCGACAGGGGCCCAGCCCCAGCATTTT. It codes for CASSPGGATGAQPQHF.

The chain carries TRBV6-2 or TRBV6-3 and TRBJ2-1; the D is unclear. The CDR3 has 14 residues. The germline V and J ends were trimmed by 2 bases and 9 bases, with 14 bases remaining between them. In germline, CDR1 is MNHEY, CDR2 SVGEGT. DNA of the CDR3: TGTGCCAGCAGTTACCCCGAGATTAAGCGTGAGCAGTTCTTC. This gives the protein CASSYPEIKREQFF.

The V gene is TRBV7-9, the J gene TRBJ2-1, with 7 bases lining up with TRBD1. Trimming cost V 5 bases and J 6 bases; bases outside gene matches: 7. In germline, CDR1 is SEHNR, CDR2 FQNEAQ (reference sequence). The CDR3 covers 14 residues. The CDR3 here is CASSEQGRRNEQFF. In DNA, the CDR3 is TGTGCCAGCAGCGAACAGGGGCGACGCAATGAGCAGTTCTTC.

The chain joins TRBV19 to TRBJ1-4, with D possibly TRBD1 on 5 matching bases. Germline CDR1 is LNHDA and CDR2 is SQIVND (reference sequence). This CDR3 is 17 amino acids long. V lost 4 bases, J lost 3 bases, and 18 bases lay in between. The CDR3 sequence: CASSTGLKGWSNEKLFF. The CDR3 DNA sequence: TGTGCCAGTAGTACGGGGCTGAAGGGGTGGTCTAATGAAAAACTGTTTTTT.

This clone was seen a few times. This chain joins TRBV11-2 and TRBJ2-7, with 10 bases lining up with TRBD2. CDR3 length equals 15 residues. Germline CDR1 is SGHAT and CDR2 is FQNNGV. The trim removed 4 bases at V and 4 bases at J, leaving 7 bases unmatched. The CDR3, as DNA: TGTGCCAGCAGCTCTCGGGGTAGCGGGAGGTACGAGCAGTACTTC. Encoded protein: CASSSRGSGRYEQYF.

The chain joins TRBV15 to TRBJ2-7, with D perhaps TRBD1 or TRBD2 (5 bases each). Germline CDR1 is LNHNV and CDR2 is YYDKDF (reference sequence). The CDR3 has 14 residues. Trimming pared 0 bases from V and 4 bases from J, leaving 10 bases between. This CDR3 reads CATSREGDLYEQYF. CDR3 bases: TGTGCCACCAGCAGAGAAGGGGACCTATACGAGCAGTACTTC.

This chain connects TRBV12-3 or TRBV12-4 to TRBJ2-3; D not resolved. The V and J ends lost 1 base and 4 bases respectively, with 6 bases between them. The CDR3 is 13 amino acids. CDR3 amino acids: CASSLVASDTQYF. The CDR3 DNA reads as TGTGCCAGCAGTTTAGTAGCCTCAGATACGCAGTATTTT.

The chain recombines TRBV18 with TRBJ2-2; tentative D call: TRBD1 (6 bases). Germline V gives CDR1 KGHSH, CDR2 LQKENI. V was shortened by 3 bases and J by 0 bases, with 11 bases between the two germline ends. This CDR3 is 16 amino acids long. The CDR3 bases are TGTGCCAGCTCACCCACTGGACAGCCGAACACCGGGGAGCTGTTTTTT. Translated, it gives CASSPTGQPNTGELFF.

This clone was detected only a few times. The rearrangement joins TRBV5-4 to TRBJ2-1, with D possibly being TRBD1 or TRBD2 (6 bases each). Trimming cost V 4 bases and J 3 bases, with 14 bases left between them. The CDR3 contains 15 residues. The germline gives CDR1 SGHNT, CDR2 YYREEE (reference sequence). The CDR3, as DNA: TGTGCCAGCAGCACCTGGGGGGCCGGCTACAATGAGCAGTTCTTC. Protein: CASSTWGAGYNEQFF.

Only one count was recorded for this clone. The rearrangement joins TRBV7-2 to TRBJ2-3; 11 bases fit TRBD2. This CDR3 comprises 17 residues. J lost 0 bases, V lost 4 bases, and 6 bases had no gene match. The V gene's germline CDR1 is SGHTA and CDR2 FQGNSA. The CDR3 here is CASSSRTSGPSTDTQYF. The CDR3 region has the DNA TGTGCCAGCAGCTCCCGGACTAGCGGGCCTAGCACAGATACGCAGTATTTT.

CDR3 DNA sequence: TGCGCCAGCAGCTTGGGACTAGCGGGGGTCTCTGTGGAGACCCAGTACTTC. It is translated as CASSLGLAGVSVETQYF. The chain has TRBV5-1 and TRBJ2-5, with TRBD2 matching over 12 bases. CDR1 is SGHRS, CDR2 YFSETQ, per germline. V shed 0 bases, J shed 5 bases, and the junction held 8 bases outside the gene matches. The CDR3 covers 17 residues.

The CDR3 region has the DNA TGTGCCAGCAGCTTAGTTTATAGGGTAATGGACGGGGAGCTGTTTTTT. This encodes CASSLVYRVMDGELFF. The V and J genes are TRBV7-2 and TRBJ2-2, with D unresolved. V was cut by 1 base and J by 7 bases, with 16 bases left in between. The CDR3 is 16 amino acids. The germline gives CDR1 SGHTA, CDR2 FQGNSA.

The genes are TRBV27 and TRBJ2-5; perhaps TRBD2 as D (7 bases). This CDR3 has 15 amino acids. Germline V gene sequence: CDR1 MNHEY, CDR2 SMNVEV (reference sequence). V dropped 0 bases and J dropped 4 bases, with 12 bases sitting between them. DNA of the CDR3: TGTGCCAGCAGTTTATCCCGGGGAGGGGGAGAGACCCAGTACTTC. Translated, it gives CASSLSRGGGETQYF.

The chain is built from TRBV4-3 and TRBJ2-1; 10 bases match TRBD2. This CDR3 region has 15 residues. The V and J ends lost 4 bases and 4 bases, in that order; junction bases with no gene match: 4. The germline CDR1 and CDR2 sequences are LGHNA and YSLEER. CDR3 protein: CASSPQRGGYNEQFF. The DNA for the CDR3 is TGCGCCAGCAGCCCCCAGCGGGGGGGGTACAATGAGCAGTTCTTC.

This chain joins TRBV2 and TRBJ1-1; D gene ambiguous. CDR1 and CDR2 (germline): SNHLY, FYNNEI. The germline V and J ends were trimmed by 5 bases and 0 bases, with 10 bases remaining between them. CDR3 length equals 14 residues. CDR3 in DNA: TGTGCCAGCAGTCTAGCACCCATGAACACTGAAGCTTTCTTT. Translated, it gives CASSLAPMNTEAFF.

V gene TRBV6-5 combines with J gene TRBJ1-5; 7 bases fit TRBD1. The ends lost 7 bases at V and 4 bases at J; junction bases unmatched: 4. CDR3 size: 13 residues. Germline CDR1 is MNHEY and CDR2 is SVGAGI. The CDR3 reads CASTSTGNQPQHF. DNA for the CDR3: TGTGCCAGCACCTCGACAGGGAATCAGCCCCAGCATTTT.

The chain recombines TRBV1 with TRBJ2-7; TRBD2 was called by the table and not checked on the DNA. TRBV1 is a listed pseudogene. The CDR3 contains 14 residues. CDR3 residues: CTSSLTDSNYEQYF. The CDR3, as DNA: TGCACCAGCAGCCTTACCGACTCAAATTACGAGCAGTACTTC.